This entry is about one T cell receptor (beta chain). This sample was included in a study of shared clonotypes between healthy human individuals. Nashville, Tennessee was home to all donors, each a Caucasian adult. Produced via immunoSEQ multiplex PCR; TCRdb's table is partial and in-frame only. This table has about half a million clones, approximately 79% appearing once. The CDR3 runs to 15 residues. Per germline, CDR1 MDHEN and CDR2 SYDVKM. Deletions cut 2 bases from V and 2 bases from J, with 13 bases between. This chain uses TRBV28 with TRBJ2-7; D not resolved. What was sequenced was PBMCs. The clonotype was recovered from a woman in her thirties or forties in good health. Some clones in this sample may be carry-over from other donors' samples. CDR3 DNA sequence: TGTGCCAGCAGTTTAATGGGCAGCCGAGCCTACGAGCAGTACTTC. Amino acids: CASSLMGSRAYEQYF.